The clone carrying this T cell receptor beta chain was seen more than once but under ten times. The target antigen is unknown. CVID subjects were neither ill nor on immunomodulatory or immunosuppressive medication at sampling. Clones were sequenced by immunoSEQ multiplex PCR, and TCRdb holds only the in-frame ones, with some missing. The table lists fewer than 25,000 clones, with no singletons. The data derive from a study of T cell clonality in common variable immunodeficiency. General study points: Fewer TCRbeta clones were shared among CVID subjects than controls. TCRbeta clonality was increased in CVID versus healthy controls. Common variable immunodeficiency TCR beta sequences reportedly had fewer deletions and N-nucleotide insertions.

This TCR derives from a human donor with common variable immunodeficiency. Sequenced sample: peripheral blood mononuclear cells.

CDR3: CASSPGLAGAGELFF. The part of the CDR3 DNA that was read is TGTGCCAGCAGCCCGGGACTAGCGGGAGCCGGGGAG. The genes are TRBV7-9 and TRBJ2-2; TRBD2 matches 14 bases. The read ends 3 residues early relative to the CDR3; the germline J gene fills the gap. This CDR3 comprises 15 residues. J lost 6 bases, V lost 5 bases, and 2 bases had no gene match. Germline V gene data show CDR1 as SEHNR and CDR2 as FQNEAQ (reference sequence).